This record covers a single TCR beta chain. Antigen unknown. This may arise from a read error, as a much more abundant clone is one base away. CDR3-region Arm-PCR and iRepertoire HTBI primers produced the TCR beta libraries. Original analysis: Identified across the samples were 60 to 70 TRBV segments and over twelve TRBJ segments. TCRdb reanalysed the multiplex PCR reads using MiXCR and keeps one entry per CDR3 protein. It is TCRdb's table, rather than the study itself, that gives the V and J calls and clone size. Of a few hundred thousand distinct CDR3 sequences listed, 16% were seen once; the top ten hold 30%. The record originates from a study of regulatory T cells in long-lasting Graves disease. The CDR3 has 16 amino acids. Germline values: CDR1 MNHEY, CDR2 SMNVEV (reference sequence). Trimming cost V 5 bases and J 7 bases; bases outside gene matches: 8. Sample time point: newly diagnosed GD, antithyroid drugs for less than 3 months. RNA extracted from PBMCs served as the sequencing template.

Whole-study findings and limits: Persistent Graves' patients had lower TCR diversity than newly diagnosed ones. Whereas new patients shared 966 public clonotypes, persistent patients shared more, at approximately 2,700.

Separately, the same data were catalogued under a study of T cells in Graves' hyperthyroidism and ophthalmopathy. That work contributes: Stable Graves' hyperthyroidism denoted no ophthalmopathy progression over 18 months.

This TCR derives from a man aged 35-49 years with Graves disease. This sequence joins TRBV27 and TRBJ2-5; 15 nucleotides match TRBD2. Sequencing was performed on peripheral blood mononuclear cells (PBMCs), taken at new diagnosis, from a patient treated with antithyroid drugs. The chain's CDR3 is CASSPRTSGGDGTQYF. DNA for the CDR3: TGTGCCAGCAGTCCCCGGACTAGCGGGGGGGATGGGACCCAGTACTTC.